Shown below are 25 T cell receptor beta chains from a single sample sequenced in a study of T cells after yellow fever vaccination. Each CDR3 protein gets one entry after TCRdb re-called the 5' RACE reads with MiXCR. The sample holds some 560,000 distinct CDR3 sequences, about a sixth seen once. The material sequenced was PBMCs, taken 5 to 6 days after the first yellow fever vaccination. These receptors were collected from a man between 18 and 35 years old who received the YFV17D yellow fever vaccine.

The V call is TRBV5-1, the J call TRBJ1-2; 7 bases align to TRBD1. This CDR3 is built from 14 residues. Germline V gives CDR1 SGHRS, CDR2 YFSETQ. The V and J ends lost 4 bases and 6 bases, in that order; junction bases with no gene match: 9. CDR3 sequence (DNA): TGCGCCAGCAGCCAGACAGGGTCCCACAATGGCTACACCTTC. Its protein product is CASSQTGSHNGYTF.

CDR3 residues: CASKTWDGYTDTQYF. CDR3 sequence (DNA): TGTGCCAGCAAAACTTGGGACGGCTACACAGATACGCAGTATTTT. J is TRBJ2-3 and V is TRBV2, with D possibly called TRBD1 or TRBD2 (5 bases each). CDR1 is SNHLY, CDR2 FYNNEI, per germline. V was pared by 7 bases and J by 2 bases, with 16 bases between. CDR3 length: 15 residues. Based on the CDR3 plus reference TRBV2 and TRBJ2-3, the full variable domain is EPEVTQTPSHQVTQMGQEVILRCVPISNHLYFYWYRQILGQKVEFLVSFYNNEISEKSEIFDDQFSVERPDGSNFTLKIRSTKLEDSAMYFCASKTWDGYTDTQYFGPGTRLTVL.

This clonotype was picked up a small number of times. J is TRBJ2-1 and V is TRBV5-6, with D possibly TRBD2 on 5 matching bases. Germline V gives CDR1 SGHDT, CDR2 YYEEEE. CDR3 length: 13 amino acids. Trimming stripped 6 bases from V and 9 bases from J, with 16 bases between. The CDR3 spells CASTQLVLGEQFF. CDR3 nucleotide sequence: TGTGCCAGCACCCAACTAGTGCTAGGTGAGCAGTTCTTC.

The chain links TRBV24-1 to TRBJ2-3, with 10 bases identical to TRBD2. Germline CDR1 and CDR2: KGHDR and SFDVKD. V gave up 7 bases and J gave up 6 bases; unmatched junction bases: 12. CDR3 length: 16 amino acids. The CDR3 DNA is TGTGCCACCAGCGATAGCGGGGGGCCCAGCAAGGATACGCAGTATTTT. This codes for CATSDSGGPSKDTQYF.

The sample holds a few counts of this clonotype. V gene TRBV6-2 or TRBV6-3 combines with J gene TRBJ2-7, with 7 positions matching TRBD1. CDR1 MNHEY and CDR2 SVGEGT come from the germline V gene. The CDR3 loop spans 14 amino acids. V dropped 5 bases and J dropped 0; count of bases not matched to a gene: 4. The CDR3 DNA reads TGTGCCAGCAGTACAGGGGTGGACTCCTACGAGCAGTACTTC. Translating it yields CASSTGVDSYEQYF.

The rearrangement joins TRBV5-4 to TRBJ2-3, with unresolved D. The germline gives CDR1 SGHNT, CDR2 YYREEE (reference sequence). The CDR3 is 15 residues long. V was shortened by 0 bases and J by 1 base, with 9 bases between the two germline ends. In DNA form, the CDR3 reads TGTGCCAGCAGCTTGGACAGCCGGGGCACAGATACGCAGTATTTT. This codes for CASSLDSRGTDTQYF.

This clonotype was counted between two and nine times. This chain connects TRBV19 to TRBJ2-5, with unresolved D. Germline V gene data show CDR1 as LNHDA and CDR2 as SQIVND (reference sequence). The CDR3 sequence is 12 residues long. Trimming shortened V by 3 bases and J by 3 bases, and 5 bases separated the two germline ends. The CDR3 nucleotides are TGTGCCAGTAGTATTTGGAAAGAGACCCAGTACTTC. The encoded protein is CASSIWKETQYF.

V is TRBV9 and J is TRBJ2-3, with 7 bases lining up with TRBD2. The germline V gene encodes CDR1 SGDLS and CDR2 YYNGEE. J gave up 3 bases and V 0 bases, and 4 bases lay outside the gene matches. The CDR3 sequence is 15 residues long. For the CDR3, the DNA is TGTGCCAGCAGCGTAGGGGGGGGGTATACAGATACGCAGTATTTT. Amino acid sequence: CASSVGGGYTDTQYF.

This chain links TRBV7-9 with TRBJ2-7; D is uncertain. This CDR3 comprises 14 residues. Trimming took off 5 bases at V and 2 bases at J, with 13 bases between the two ends. Looked up from germline, CDR1 is SEHNR and CDR2 is FQNEAQ (reference sequence). CDR3 sequence (DNA): TGTGCCAGCAGCACGACGGTTGATCCCTACGAGCAGTACGTC. This gives the protein CASSTTVDPYEQYV.

This chain joins TRBV14 and TRBJ2-6; D not resolved. V shed 0 bases and J shed 3 bases, with 9 bases lying between them. In germline, CDR1 is SGHDN, CDR2 FVKESK. The CDR3 extends over 16 amino acids. The DNA for the CDR3 is TGTGCCAGCAGCCAAGAGTTCGGGTATGGGGCCAACGTCCTGACTTTC. It is translated as CASSQEFGYGANVLTF.

This clonotype appeared a few times. V is TRBV4-1 and J is TRBJ2-1; D might be TRBD1 (5 bases). Trimming removed 1 base from V and 1 base from J, with 8 bases in between. CDR1 and CDR2 (germline): MGHRA, YSYEKL. This CDR3 is 15 amino acids long. The CDR3 coding sequence is TGCGCCAGCAGCCAAGGTGCAGGGTCCTACAATGAGCAGTTCTTC. Amino acid sequence: CASSQGAGSYNEQFF.

J is TRBJ1-4 and V is TRBV5-1, with a tentative D call TRBD1 (5 bases). Germline V gene sequence: CDR1 SGHRS, CDR2 YFSETQ. V shed 4 bases and J shed 4 bases, with 14 bases lying between them. CDR3 size: 15 residues. CDR3 bases: TGCGCCAGCAGCGGCTCACAGGCAATTAATGAAAAACTGTTTTTT. This sequence encodes CASSGSQAINEKLFF.

A few counts support this clonotype. The CDR3 DNA reads as TGTGCCAGCAGCGATGTTAGGGAGACCCAGTACTTC. Translated: CASSDVRETQYF. The chain joins TRBV7-9 to TRBJ2-5; the D is unclear. V was clipped by 5 bases and J by 5 bases, with 9 bases between them. Per the germline V gene, CDR1 is SEHNR and CDR2 is FQNEAQ (reference sequence). This CDR3 is 12 amino acids long.

The gene calls are TRBV28 and TRBJ2-5, with no clear D. The CDR3 consists of 11 residues. The germline CDR1 and CDR2 sequences are MDHEN and SYDVKM. V lost 6 bases to trimming and J lost 7 bases, with 9 bases between them. In DNA form, the CDR3 reads TGTGCCAGCAGCACACCGCGGACCCAGTACTTC. It specifies CASSTPRTQYF.

The rearrangement uses TRBV20-1 and TRBJ2-5; a weak D match, TRBD1 (6 bases). Germline lookup yields CDR1 DFQATT and CDR2 SNEGSKA (reference sequence). This CDR3 region has 16 residues. With 5 bases removed from V and 4 bases from J, the gap between germline ends came to 23 bases. CDR3 sequence: CSAGGGVKVYTETQYF. The CDR3 bases are TGCAGTGCTGGTGGGGGCGTGAAAGTTTATACAGAGACCCAGTACTTC.

The rearrangement joins TRBV19 to TRBJ2-2; D is perhaps TRBD1 (6 bases). This CDR3 is 13 amino acids long. CDR1 LNHDA and CDR2 SQIVND come from the germline V gene (reference sequence). The germline V and J ends were trimmed by 5 bases and 6 bases, with 10 bases remaining between them. Here the CDR3 DNA reads TGTGCCAGTAGTGCCAAGGGGGCCGGGGAGCTGTTTTTT. Protein product: CASSAKGAGELFF. Filled out from reference TRBV19 and TRBJ2-2, the complete variable domain reads DGGITQSPKYLFRKEGQNVTLSCEQNLNHDAMYWYRQDPGQGLRLIYYSQIVNDFQKGDIAEGYSVSREKKESFPLTVTSAQKNPTAFYLCASSAKGAGELFFGEGSRLTVL.

This clonotype has a handful of counts. The chain employs TRBV28 and TRBJ2-3; no definite D call. The CDR3 length is 13 residues. The V and J ends lost 7 bases and 3 bases respectively, with 11 bases between them. Germline V CDR1 and CDR2: MDHEN, SYDVKM. CDR3 in amino acids: CASTGFRTDTQYF. CDR3 bases: TGTGCCAGCACGGGTTTTCGAACAGATACGCAGTATTTT.

This clonotype has just a few counts. This rearrangement joins TRBV9 to TRBJ2-7; 10 bases align to TRBD1. The CDR3 totals 15 residues. Unmatched junction bases numbered 5, after V lost 3 bases and J lost 2 bases. CDR1 is SGDLS, CDR2 YYNGEE, per germline. This CDR3 reads CASSASGTGAYEQYF. DNA of the CDR3: TGTGCCAGCAGCGCTTCCGGGACAGGGGCCTACGAGCAGTACTTC.

V gene TRBV4-1 combines with J gene TRBJ1-5; the match to TRBD1 covers 7 bases. CDR1 MGHRA and CDR2 YSYEKL come from the germline V gene. V lost 2 bases and J lost 3; bases outside the gene matches: 4. This CDR3 is built from 15 residues. The CDR3 bases are TGCGCCAGCAGCCAATCGACAGGGCTCAATCAGCCCCAGCATTTT. Amino acids: CASSQSTGLNQPQHF.

This clonotype was picked up many times. The CDR3 loop is CASSYGGIYEQYV. The CDR3 DNA follows: TGTGCCAGCAGTTACGGCGGGATCTACGAGCAGTACGTC. The V gene is TRBV6-2 or TRBV6-3, the J gene TRBJ2-7; possible D gene TRBD2, 6 bases. Germline-derived CDR1 and CDR2 are MNHEY and SVGEGT. The length of the CDR3 is 13 residues. Trimming stripped 2 bases from V and 3 bases from J, with 8 bases between.

The V gene is TRBV11-2, the J gene TRBJ2-3; unclear D gene. The V end was cut by 0 bases, the J end by 4 bases, with 11 bases between. The CDR3 loop spans 15 amino acids. The germline gives CDR1 SGHAT, CDR2 FQNNGV. The CDR3 reads CASSLENPWADTQYF. CDR3 nucleotide sequence: TGTGCCAGCAGCTTAGAAAACCCTTGGGCAGATACGCAGTATTTT.

The chain uses TRBV19 and TRBJ2-3; D unclear. CDR3 length: 13 residues. Deletions cut 6 bases from V and 6 bases from J, with 13 bases between. The germline CDR1 and CDR2 sequences are LNHDA and SQIVND (reference sequence). The CDR3 region is CASSTQVADTQYF. CDR3 DNA sequence: TGTGCCAGTAGCACTCAAGTCGCGGATACGCAGTATTTT.

This clonotype came up a few times. This chain uses TRBV18 with TRBJ2-7; D is unresolved. V was cut by 2 bases and J by 3 bases, with 11 bases left in between. This CDR3 spans 14 amino acids. Germline V lookup: CDR1 KGHSH, CDR2 LQKENI. For the CDR3, the DNA is TGTGCCAGCTCACCAAACGGCTTCAGCTACGAGCAGTACGTC. Translating it yields CASSPNGFSYEQYV.

This clonotype was detected only a few times. The rearrangement uses TRBV18 and TRBJ1-1; no clear D gene. Per germline, CDR1 KGHSH and CDR2 LQKENI. Trimming removed 0 bases from V and 5 bases from J, with 13 bases in between. CDR3 size: 15 residues. DNA of the CDR3: TGTGCCAGCTCACCACCGGAGGACCTGGGGACTGAAGCTTTCTTT. Protein product: CASSPPEDLGTEAFF.

This clonotype has ten or more counts. This sequence joins TRBV6-2 or TRBV6-3 and TRBJ2-5; 8 nucleotides align to TRBD1. Germline CDR1 is MNHEY and CDR2 is SVGEGT. J gave up 4 bases and V 6 bases, and 1 base lay outside the gene matches. This CDR3 is 12 amino acids long. Here the CDR3 reads CASSGTGETQYF. DNA of the CDR3: TGTGCCAGCAGCGGGACAGGAGAGACCCAGTACTTC.